This record covers a single T cell receptor (beta chain). Its antigen remains unknown. This sample was included in a study of regulatory T cells in long-lasting Graves disease. CDR3 regions were amplified by Arm-PCR using iRepertoire HTBI primers to build TCR beta libraries. In the source study's methods: The samples included around 65 TRBV and 14 TRBJ segments. TCRdb recomputed calls from the multiplex PCR reads with MiXCR, one row per CDR3 protein. The V and J calls come from TCRdb's annotation, not from the publication. The profile shows about 370,000 distinct CDR3 sequences, around 15% of them singletons. Germline assignment: CDR1 KGHDR and CDR2 SFDVKD. J lost 4 bases, V lost 3 bases, and 9 bases had no gene match. The CDR3 is 16 residues long. The time point denotes: newly diagnosed GD, antithyroid drugs for less than 3 months. PBMCs were the source of the RNA used for TCR sequencing. Study results and limitations: Less diverse TCR repertoires were seen in persistent Graves' patients than in newly diagnosed ones. Analysis covered peripheral blood alone, not thyroid tissue. Persistent patients shared 2,500 to 3,000 public clonotypes among themselves. Newly diagnosed patients shared fewer, at some 900.

Sample: peripheral blood mononuclear cells (PBMCs), taken at new diagnosis, from a patient treated with antithyroid drugs. The chain couples TRBV24-1 to TRBJ2-3, with 7 nucleotides matching TRBD2. This receptor was obtained from a female donor with Graves disease. CDR3 nucleotide sequence: TGTGCCACCAGTGATCGATCAGCGGGGAACCCAGATACGCAGTATTTT. This codes for CATSDRSAGNPDTQYF.